The 3 T cell receptor beta chains below all came from one sample that was sequenced in a study of blood T cell repertoires in COVID-19. TCRdb's copy holds only in-frame clones and misses some; the assay was immunoSEQ multiplex PCR. This sample has about 60,000 clones, with over 70% found just once. The sequencing input was peripheral blood. These receptors were obtained from a human donor in a cohort sampled during active COVID-19.

The chain joins TRBV19 to TRBJ1-2; D may be TRBD1 (5 bases). The CDR3 is 15 residues long. Trimming pared 6 bases from V and 0 bases from J, leaving 14 bases between. Germline V CDR1 and CDR2: LNHDA, SQIVND (reference sequence). The CDR3 loop is CASRPTETSNYGYTF. The CDR3 DNA is TGTGCCAGTAGGCCGACAGAAACTTCTAACTATGGCTACACCTTC.

The chain is built from TRBV21-1 and TRBJ1-2; the table's D call, TRBD1, has no DNA check behind it. TRBV21-1 is a pseudogene segment. The CDR3 runs to 12 residues. The CDR3 spells CASYGTAHGYTF. In nucleotides, the CDR3 is TGTGCCAGCTACGGGACAGCCCATGGCTACACCTTC.

The V call is TRBV19, the J call TRBJ2-7, with TRBD2 matching 7 bases. Trimming removed 4 bases from V and 9 bases from J; junction bases left unmatched: 9. Germline V CDR1 and CDR2: LNHDA, SQIVND (reference sequence). The length of the CDR3 is 13 residues. DNA of the CDR3: TGTGCCAGTAGTACCGAAGCGGGATTGGTGCAGTACTTC. This gives the protein CASSTEAGLVQYF.